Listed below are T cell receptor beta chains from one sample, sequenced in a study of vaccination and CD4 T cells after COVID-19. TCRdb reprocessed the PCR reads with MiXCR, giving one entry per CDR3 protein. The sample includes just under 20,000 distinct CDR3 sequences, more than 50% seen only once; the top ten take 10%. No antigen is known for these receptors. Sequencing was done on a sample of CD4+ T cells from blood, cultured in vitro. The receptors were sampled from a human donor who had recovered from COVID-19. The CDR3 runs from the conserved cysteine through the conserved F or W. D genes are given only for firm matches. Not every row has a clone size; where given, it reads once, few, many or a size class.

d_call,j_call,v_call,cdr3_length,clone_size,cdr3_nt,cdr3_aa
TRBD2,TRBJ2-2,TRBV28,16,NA,TGTGCCAGCAGTTTGGGTGGGGGGGGTCGTACCGGGGAGCCGTTTTTT,CASSLGGGGRTGEPFF
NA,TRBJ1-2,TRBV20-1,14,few,TGCAGTGCTAGTGCGGTTGGCAGTAACTATGGCTACACCTTC,CSASAVGSNYGYTF
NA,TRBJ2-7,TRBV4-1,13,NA,TGCGCCAGCAGCCTCTCAAGGATCTACGAGCAGTACTTC,CASSLSRIYEQYF
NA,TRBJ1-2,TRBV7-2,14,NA,TGTGCCAGCAGCTTTGGGGGGGAGGGGACCGGCTACACCTTC,CASSFGGEGTGYTF
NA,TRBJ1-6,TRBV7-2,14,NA,TGTGCCAGCAGTAGGAGACAGGAGAATTCACCCCTCCACTTT,CASSRRQENSPLHF
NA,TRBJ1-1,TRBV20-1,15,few,TGCAGTGCTTCCCAAGAAGCCGCTTCGCTAGCTGAAGCTTTCTTT,CSASQEAASLAEAFF
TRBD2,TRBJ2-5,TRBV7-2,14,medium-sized,TGTGCCAGCAGCTTACGAGCGGGGGAAGAGACCCAGTACTTC,CASSLRAGEETQYF
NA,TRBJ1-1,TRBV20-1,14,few,TGCAGTGCTTACTCGACAGGCCTGAACACTGAAGCTTTCTTT,CSAYSTGLNTEAFF
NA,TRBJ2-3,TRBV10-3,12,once,TGTGCCACCTCGGACACCACAGATACGCAGTATTTT,CATSDTTDTQYF
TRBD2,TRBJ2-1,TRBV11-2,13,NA,TGTGCCAGCAGCTTAGAAGCGGGAGGGGAGCAGTTCTTC,CASSLEAGGEQFF
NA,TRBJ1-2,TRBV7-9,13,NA,TGTGCCAGCAGCCCCCGACCGGTGGATGGCTACACCTTC,CASSPRPVDGYTF
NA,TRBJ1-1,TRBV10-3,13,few,TGTGCCATCAGTGAGCGGGAGAACACTGAAGCTTTCTTT,CAISERENTEAFF
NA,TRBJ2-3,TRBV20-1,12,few,TGCAGCCCAAGCGGAAGCACAGATACGCAGTATTTT,CSPSGSTDTQYF
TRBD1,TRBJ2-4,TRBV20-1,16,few,TGCAGTGCTAGAGCGGGACAGGCGGGAGCCAAAAACATTCAGTACTTC,CSARAGQAGAKNIQYF
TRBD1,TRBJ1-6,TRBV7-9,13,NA,TGTGCCAGCAGCAGACAGGGTGGGTCACCCCTCCACTTT,CASSRQGGSPLHF
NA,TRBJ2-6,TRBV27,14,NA,TGTGCCAGCGGCGGGGGCGCTGGGGCCAACGTCCTGACTTTC,CASGGGAGANVLTF
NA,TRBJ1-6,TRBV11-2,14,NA,TGTGCCAGCAGCTTAGGGGAGGGAGGATCACCCCTCCACTTT,CASSLGEGGSPLHF
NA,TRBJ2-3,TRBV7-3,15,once,TGTGCCAGCAGCACGGGACAAGTTAGCACAGATACGCAGTATTTT,CASSTGQVSTDTQYF
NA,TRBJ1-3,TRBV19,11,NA,TGTGCCAATAGTTCCCCACTAGGGATATATTTT,CANSSPLGIYF
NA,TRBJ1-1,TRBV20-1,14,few,TGCAGTGCCCCGCCCTCGGGGAGGAACACTGAAGCTTTCTTT,CSAPPSGRNTEAFF
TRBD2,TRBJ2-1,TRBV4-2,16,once,TGTGCCAGCAGCCCTCGGACTAGCGGGGGATACAATGAGCAGTTCTTC,CASSPRTSGGYNEQFF
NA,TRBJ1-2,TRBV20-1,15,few,TGCAGTGTTAGCCCTCCAGGAAACCCTAACTATGGCTACACCTTC,CSVSPPGNPNYGYTF
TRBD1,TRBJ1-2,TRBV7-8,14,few,TGTGCCAGCAGCTTAAACCGGGACAGGGAAGGCTACACCTTC,CASSLNRDREGYTF
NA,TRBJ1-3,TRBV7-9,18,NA,TGTGCCAGCAGCCCCCCCCGGAGAAGGACTACCTCTGGAAACACCATATATTTT,CASSPPRRRTTSGNTIYF
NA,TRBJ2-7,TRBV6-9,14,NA,TGTGCCAGCGGCAATAGCGGTTTCTCCTACGAGCAGTACTTC,CASGNSGFSYEQYF
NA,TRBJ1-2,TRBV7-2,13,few,TGTGCCAGCAGCTTAGGTCGCTGGCATGGCTACACCTTC,CASSLGRWHGYTF
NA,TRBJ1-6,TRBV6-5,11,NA,TGTGCCAGCAGTTACCGAAGTATGCTCCACTTT,CASSYRSMLHF
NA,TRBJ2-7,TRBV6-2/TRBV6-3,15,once,TGTGCCAGCAGTCCTCAATTATGGACGGTCTTGGGGCAGTACTTC,CASSPQLWTVLGQYF
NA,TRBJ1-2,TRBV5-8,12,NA,TGTGCCAGCAGCTGGGGTTCCTATGGCTACACCTTC,CASSWGSYGYTF
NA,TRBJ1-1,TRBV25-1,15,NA,TGTGCCAGCAGTGAATTAGGCGGGGTAGGGACTGAAGCTTTCTTT,CASSELGGVGTEAFF
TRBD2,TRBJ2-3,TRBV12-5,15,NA,TGTGCTAGTGGTTTGGGACTAGCGGACACAGATACGCAGTATTTT,CASGLGLADTDTQYF
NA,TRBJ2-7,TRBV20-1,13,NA,TGCAGTGCTGGAGAAGGGGGTATCTACGAGCAGTACTTC,CSAGEGGIYEQYF
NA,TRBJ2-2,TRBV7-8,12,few,TGTGCCAGCAGCCCGAACACCGGGGAGCTGTTTTTT,CASSPNTGELFF
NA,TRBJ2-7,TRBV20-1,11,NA,TGCAGTGCCAATCGGTTTTACGAGCAGTACTTC,CSANRFYEQYF
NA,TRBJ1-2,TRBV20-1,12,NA,TGCAGTGCTAGAGATCGGGTCGGCGGCTACACCTTC,CSARDRVGGYTF
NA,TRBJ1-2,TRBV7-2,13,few,TGTGCCAGCAGCCCAAACCCAATGTATGGCTACACCTTC,CASSPNPMYGYTF
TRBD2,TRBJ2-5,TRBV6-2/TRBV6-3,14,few,TGTGCCAGCAGCCCCTGGCGGGGGACAGAGACCCAGTACTTC,CASSPWRGTETQYF
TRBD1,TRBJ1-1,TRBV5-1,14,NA,TGCGCCAGCAGCCAGGGACAGGGAAAGACTGAAGCTTTCTTT,CASSQGQGKTEAFF
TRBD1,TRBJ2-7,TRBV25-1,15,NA,TGTGCCAGCAGTGAAGGGGGACAGGGAGCCACGAAGCAGTACTTC,CASSEGGQGATKQYF
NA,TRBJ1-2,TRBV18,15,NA,TGTGCCAGCTCACCAGCGAGCGACAGAGTCTATGGCTACACCTTC,CASSPASDRVYGYTF
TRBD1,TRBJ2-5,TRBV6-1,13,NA,TGTGCCAGCAGGACAGGGTTCCAAGAGACCCAGTACTTC,CASRTGFQETQYF
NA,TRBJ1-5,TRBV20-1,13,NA,TGCAGTGTGGGAACGCAGGGGAATCAGCCCCAGCATTTT,CSVGTQGNQPQHF
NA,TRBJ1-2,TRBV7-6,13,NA,TGTGCCAGCAGCCCGGGACCGGACTATGGCTACACCTTC,CASSPGPDYGYTF
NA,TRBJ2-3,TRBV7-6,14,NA,TGTGCCAGCAGCTGGCGGGCGGGCACAGATACGCAGTATTTT,CASSWRAGTDTQYF
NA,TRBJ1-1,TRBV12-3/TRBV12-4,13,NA,TGTGCCAGCACCGGAGCGGCGAACACTGAAGCTTTCTTT,CASTGAANTEAFF
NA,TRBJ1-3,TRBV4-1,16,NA,TGCGCCAGCAGCCAAGACCCGGTGCAGTCTGGAAACACCATATATTTT,CASSQDPVQSGNTIYF
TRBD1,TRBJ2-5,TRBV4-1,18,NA,TGCGCCAGCAGCCAAGCCCCAGGGGGGACAGGCTCTGCAGAGACCCAGTACTTC,CASSQAPGGTGSAETQYF
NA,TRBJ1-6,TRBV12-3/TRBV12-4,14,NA,TGTGCCAGCACTTCGACGGGTCTTAATTCACCCCTCCACTTT,CASTSTGLNSPLHF
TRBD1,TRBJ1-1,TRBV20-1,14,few,TGCAGTGCTTACCGGGACAGGGGGCACACTGAAGCTTTCTTT,CSAYRDRGHTEAFF
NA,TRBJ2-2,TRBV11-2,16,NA,TGTGCCAGCAGCCCCGGGACTTTTGGCTCAACCGGGGAGCTGTTTTTT,CASSPGTFGSTGELFF
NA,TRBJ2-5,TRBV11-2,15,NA,TGTGCCAGCAGGAGGGGGGGTGGTAGGGAGGGGACCCAGTACTTC,CASRRGGGREGTQYF
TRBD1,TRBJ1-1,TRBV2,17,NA,TGTGCCAGCAGTCGGACAGGGGGGTCTCTCTTGAACACTGAAGCTTTCTTT,CASSRTGGSLLNTEAFF
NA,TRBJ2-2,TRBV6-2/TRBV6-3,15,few,TGTGCCAGTCGCTTACAGGGAATAAACACCGGGGAGCTGTTTTTT,CASRLQGINTGELFF